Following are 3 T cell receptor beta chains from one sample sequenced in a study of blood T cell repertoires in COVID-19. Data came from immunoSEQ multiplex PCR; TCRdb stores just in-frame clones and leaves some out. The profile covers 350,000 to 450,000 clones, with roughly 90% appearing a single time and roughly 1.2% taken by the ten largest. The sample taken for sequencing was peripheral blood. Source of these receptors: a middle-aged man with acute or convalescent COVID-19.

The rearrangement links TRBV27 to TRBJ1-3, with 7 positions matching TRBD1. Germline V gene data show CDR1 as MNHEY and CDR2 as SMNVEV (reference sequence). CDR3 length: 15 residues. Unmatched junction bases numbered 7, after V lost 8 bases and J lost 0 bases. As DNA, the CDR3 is TGTGCCAGCGGTCAGGGGGTTCTCTCTGGAAACACCATATATTTT. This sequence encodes CASGQGVLSGNTIYF.

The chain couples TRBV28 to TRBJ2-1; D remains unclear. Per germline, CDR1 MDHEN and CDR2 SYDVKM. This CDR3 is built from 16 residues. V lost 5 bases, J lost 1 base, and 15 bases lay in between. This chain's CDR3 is CASSQDSYPSYNEQFF. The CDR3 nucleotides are TGTGCCAGCAGTCAAGACTCCTACCCTTCCTACAATGAGCAGTTCTTC. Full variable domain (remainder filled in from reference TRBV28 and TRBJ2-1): DVKVTQSSRYLVKRTGEKVFLECVQDMDHENMFWYRQDPGLGLRLIYFSYDVKMKEKGDIPEGYSVSREKKERFSLILESASTNQTSMYLCASSQDSYPSYNEQFFGPGTRLTVL.

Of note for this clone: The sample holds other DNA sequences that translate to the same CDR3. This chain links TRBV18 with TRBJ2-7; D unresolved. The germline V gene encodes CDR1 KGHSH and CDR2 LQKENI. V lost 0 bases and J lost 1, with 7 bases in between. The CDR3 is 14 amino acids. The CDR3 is CASSPPSLSYEQYF. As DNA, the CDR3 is TGTGCCAGCTCACCACCGTCTTTATCCTACGAGCAGTACTTC.